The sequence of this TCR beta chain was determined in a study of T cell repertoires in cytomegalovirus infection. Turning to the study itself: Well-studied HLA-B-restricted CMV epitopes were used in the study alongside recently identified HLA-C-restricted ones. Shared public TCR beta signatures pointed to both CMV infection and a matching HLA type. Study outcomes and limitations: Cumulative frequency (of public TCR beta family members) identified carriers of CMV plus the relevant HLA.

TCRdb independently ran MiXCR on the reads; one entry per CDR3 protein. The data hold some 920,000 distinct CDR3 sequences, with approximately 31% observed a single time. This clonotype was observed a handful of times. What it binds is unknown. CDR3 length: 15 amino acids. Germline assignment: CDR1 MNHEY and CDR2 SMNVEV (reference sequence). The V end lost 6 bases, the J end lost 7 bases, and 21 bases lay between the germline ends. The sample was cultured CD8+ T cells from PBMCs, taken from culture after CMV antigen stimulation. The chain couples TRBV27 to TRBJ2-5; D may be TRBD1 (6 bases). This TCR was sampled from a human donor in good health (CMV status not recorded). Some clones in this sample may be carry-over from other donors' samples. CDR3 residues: CASRRQVGDDRTQYF. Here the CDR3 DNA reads TGTGCCAGCAGGCGACAGGTCGGGGACGATAGGACCCAGTACTTC.